These 32 T cell receptor beta chains came from one sample sequenced in a study of blood T cell repertoires in COVID-19. This table comes from immunoSEQ multiplex PCR, and its TCRdb copy is limited to in-frame clones, with some not included. This table has a few hundred thousand clones, about 87% appearing once. Sequenced material: peripheral blood. All receptors come from a man in his 70s with acute or convalescent COVID-19.

The chain is built from TRBV7-2 and TRBJ2-2, with 11 bases aligning to TRBD1. The CDR3 runs 17 residues. V shed 4 bases and J 6 bases; nucleotides not matched to a gene: 10. The V gene's germline CDR1 is SGHTA and CDR2 FQGNSA. The CDR3 DNA reads as TGTGCCAGCAGCTCCAGACCCGGGACAGGGGGATCCGGGGAGCTGTTTTTT. Translating gives CASSSRPGTGGSGELFF.

Details on this clone: Other nucleotide sequences in the sample specify the same CDR3. V is TRBV3-1 (or the pseudogene TRBV3-2) and J is TRBJ1-1; tentative D call: TRBD1 (6 bases). This CDR3 has 13 residues. Germline V gene data show CDR1 as LGHDT and CDR2 as YNNKEL (reference sequence). Trimming stripped 4 bases from V and 2 bases from J, with 8 bases between. This chain's CDR3 is CASSRTVNTEAFF. CDR3 nucleotide sequence: TGTGCCAGCAGCCGGACAGTAAACACTGAAGCTTTCTTT.

The chain carries TRBV18 and TRBJ2-1; D may be TRBD2 (6 bases). Germline CDR1 KGHSH, CDR2 LQKENI. The CDR3 is 12 amino acids. The ends were cut back, 5 bases at V and 6 bases at J, with 8 bases in the middle. The CDR3 coding sequence is TGTGCCAGCTCAGAGGGAGGCAATGAGCAGTTCTTC. Translation gives CASSEGGNEQFF.

This chain joins TRBV25-1 and TRBJ2-1; weak D call: TRBD1 (6 bases). The CDR3 is 15 residues long. Trimming removed 4 bases from V and 5 bases from J, with 15 bases in between. The germline V gene encodes CDR1 MGHDK and CDR2 SYGVNS. CDR3 residues: CASSGHRDKNNEQFF. CDR3 bases: TGTGCCAGCAGTGGACACCGGGACAAAAACAATGAGCAGTTCTTC.

J is TRBJ1-3 and V is TRBV3-1 (or the pseudogene TRBV3-2); D is unclear. This CDR3 has 16 amino acids. Trimming pared 2 bases from V and 0 bases from J, leaving 11 bases between. CDR1 is LGHDT and CDR2 is YNNKEL in the germline V gene (reference sequence). CDR3 in DNA: TGTGCCAGCAGCCAATCGCGGTTTCGCTCTGGAAACACCATATATTTT. It specifies CASSQSRFRSGNTIYF.

This rearrangement joins TRBV5-1 to TRBJ2-7; the match to TRBD1 covers 9 bases. V was pared by 2 bases and J by 3 bases, with 15 bases of the junction left unmatched. This CDR3 comprises 18 residues. Per germline, CDR1 SGHRS and CDR2 YFSETQ. CDR3 nucleotide sequence: TGCGCCAGCAGCTTTAGACAGGGGGTGTCGCTCGGGGGCTACGAGCAGTACTTC. Translated, it gives CASSFRQGVSLGGYEQYF.

The chain couples TRBV5-4 to TRBJ1-1, with 8 bases matching TRBD1. With 5 bases clipped from V and 3 bases from J, the junction kept 6 bases outside the gene matches. Germline CDR1 and CDR2: SGHNT and YYREEE (reference sequence). The CDR3 covers 14 residues. In DNA form, the CDR3 reads TGTGCCAGCAGACAGGGGGAGATTGACACTGAAGCTTTCTTT. This encodes CASRQGEIDTEAFF.

The chain recombines TRBV4-1 with TRBJ1-2, with D possibly being TRBD1 (6 bases). V gave up 4 bases and J gave up 7 bases, with 16 bases separating them. Germline lookup yields CDR1 MGHRA and CDR2 YSYEKL. The CDR3 loop spans 14 amino acids. Written as DNA, the CDR3 is TGCGCCAGCAGCCCCTCGGGGGGGGCGCTTGGCTACACCTTC. This gives the protein CASSPSGGALGYTF.

The V and J genes are TRBV7-2 and TRBJ2-5, with 15 bases aligning to TRBD2. Germline V lookup: CDR1 SGHTA, CDR2 FQGNSA. The junction had 5 bases not matched to a gene; V was cut back by 5 bases and J by 10 bases. The CDR3 extends over 14 amino acids. The CDR3 bases are TGTGCCAGCAGCCCGCGGACTAGCGGGAGGGTCCAGTACTTC. This translates into CASSPRTSGRVQYF.

This chain uses TRBV5-1 with TRBJ2-5; a weak D match, TRBD1 (5 bases). Germline V gene lookup returns CDR1 SGHRS and CDR2 YFSETQ. This CDR3 spans 13 amino acids. The V end lost 7 bases, the J end lost 4 bases, and 14 bases lay between the germline ends. CDR3 coding DNA: TGCGCCAGCGGTTCTCAGGGTGGAGAGACCCAGTACTTC. The encoded protein is CASGSQGGETQYF.

The chain uses TRBV19 and TRBJ2-7, with D maybe TRBD1 (6 bases). V was pared by 4 bases and J by 3 bases, with 13 bases between. Germline values: CDR1 LNHDA, CDR2 SQIVND (reference sequence). The CDR3 contains 14 residues. CDR3 sequence (DNA): TGTGCCAGTAGTACCCCGGGACAAGACTACGAGCAGTACTTC. Its protein is CASSTPGQDYEQYF.

As for this clone: This specimen includes other DNA sequences encoding the same CDR3. The chain recombines TRBV5-1 with TRBJ2-7; tentative D call: TRBD1 (6 bases). Per the germline V gene, CDR1 is SGHRS and CDR2 is YFSETQ. The CDR3 consists of 13 residues. V was clipped by 1 base and J by 3 bases, with 8 bases between them. The CDR3 loop reads CASSLLQGYEQYF. The CDR3 region has the DNA TGCGCCAGCAGCTTGCTACAGGGCTACGAGCAGTACTTC.

The J gene is TRBJ1-3, the V gene TRBV28; no definite D call. The CDR3 extends over 14 amino acids. Germline-derived CDR1 and CDR2 are MDHEN and SYDVKM. Trimming removed 9 bases from V and 0 bases from J, with 12 bases in between. The CDR3 sequence: CASIKGGSGNTIYF. The DNA of the CDR3 is TGTGCCAGTATCAAGGGAGGCTCTGGAAACACCATATATTTT.

The V gene is TRBV9, the J gene TRBJ1-6, with TRBD1 as a possible D gene (6 bases). Germline CDR1 is SGDLS and CDR2 is YYNGEE. Trimming removed 0 bases at V and 8 bases at J, with 6 bases between. There are 13 residues in the CDR3. CDR3 DNA: TGTGCCAGCAGCGTAGACAGGGATTCACCCCTCCACTTT. Amino acid sequence: CASSVDRDSPLHF.

V gene TRBV7-3 combines with J gene TRBJ1-5; 9 nucleotides match TRBD1. Unmatched junction bases numbered 7, after V lost 3 bases and J lost 4 bases. CDR1 SGHTA and CDR2 FQGTGA come from the germline V gene. This CDR3 is built from 16 residues. This CDR3 is CASSFLLGQGNQPQHF. The CDR3 nucleotides read TGTGCCAGCAGCTTTCTCTTGGGACAGGGTAATCAGCCCCAGCATTTT. The full variable domain, in which reference TRBV7-3 and TRBJ1-5 provide the parts outside the CDR3, is GAGVSQTPSNKVTEKGKYVELRCDPISGHTALYWYRQSLGQGPEFLIYFQGTGAADDSGLPNDRFFAVRPEGSVSTLKIQRTERGDSAVYLCASSFLLGQGNQPQHFGDGTRLSIL.

The chain couples TRBV3-1 (or the pseudogene TRBV3-2) to TRBJ1-4; no firm D call. The CDR3 covers 14 residues. Germline CDR1 is LGHDT and CDR2 is YNNKEL (reference sequence). V was cut by 7 bases and J by 2 bases, with 11 bases left in between. The CDR3 DNA follows: TGTGCCAGCACCTCCTCTCGGACTAATGAAAAACTGTTTTTT. Its translation is CASTSSRTNEKLFF.

This sequence joins TRBV19 and TRBJ2-1, with TRBD2 matching over 15 bases. V was clipped by 5 bases and J by 2 bases; unmatched bases: 7. The CDR3 has 18 residues. CDR1 and CDR2 (germline): LNHDA, SQIVND (reference sequence). The CDR3 loop is CASSLGLAGGPPYNEQFF. The CDR3 nucleotides read TGTGCCAGTAGTTTGGGACTAGCGGGAGGTCCCCCCTACAATGAGCAGTTCTTC.

The chain joins TRBV29-1 to TRBJ2-2; TRBD1 aligns across 8 bases. Germline V gene sequence: CDR1 SQVTM, CDR2 ANQGSEA. The CDR3 runs 14 residues. V was pared by 7 bases and J by 6 bases, with 10 bases of the junction left unmatched. The CDR3 coding sequence is TGCAGCGCCGGACAGGGCCTAGAGGCCGGGGAGCTGTTTTTT. It specifies CSAGQGLEAGELFF.

This rearrangement joins TRBV5-4 to TRBJ1-2, with TRBD1 identical over 8 bases. V lost 2 bases, J lost 3 bases, and 15 bases stayed unmatched. Per the germline V gene, CDR1 is SGHNT and CDR2 is YYREEE (reference sequence). The CDR3 totals 18 residues. This chain's CDR3 is CASSFPGTGALKDYGYTF. The CDR3 nucleotides are TGTGCCAGCAGCTTTCCCGGGACAGGTGCCCTTAAAGACTATGGCTACACCTTC.

V is TRBV6-2 or TRBV6-3 and J is TRBJ1-5; D remains unclear. The length of the CDR3 is 16 residues. The V gene lost 2 bases and the J gene lost 0 bases, with 11 bases spanning the gap. Per germline, CDR1 MNHEY and CDR2 SVGEGT. The DNA for the CDR3 is TGTGCCAGCAGTTACCGGCGGCAAAATAGCAATCAGCCCCAGCATTTT. It translates to CASSYRRQNSNQPQHF.

The chain couples TRBV6-6 to TRBJ2-7; TRBD2 matches 13 bases. V gave up 5 bases and J gave up 1 base; unmatched junction bases: 14. The CDR3 runs to 19 residues. Germline V gene data show CDR1 as MNHNY and CDR2 as SVGAGI (reference sequence). CDR3 DNA: TGTGCCAGCAGTCACAAAACGACCTCACTAGCGGGAGGGTCCTACGAGCAGTACTTC. It codes for CASSHKTTSLAGGSYEQYF.

This clone was counted once. V usage is TRBV4-1 and J usage is TRBJ1-6; D is undetermined. Trimming pared 1 base from V and 8 bases from J, leaving 21 bases between. Germline lookup yields CDR1 MGHRA and CDR2 YSYEKL. There are 18 residues in the CDR3. The CDR3 is CASSQVGRTGNGYSPLHF. DNA for the CDR3: TGCGCCAGCAGCCAAGTAGGCCGGACGGGGAATGGCTATTCACCCCTCCACTTT.

The J gene is TRBJ2-1, the V gene TRBV30; 7 positions match TRBD1. Germline V gene data show CDR1 as GTSNPN and CDR2 as SVGIG (reference sequence). This CDR3 comprises 16 residues. The trim removed 5 bases at V and 0 bases at J, leaving 10 bases unmatched. The CDR3, as DNA: TGTGCCTGGCGGGCACAGGGGTTGAGCTCCTACAATGAGCAGTTCTTC. Protein sequence: CAWRAQGLSSYNEQFF.

The chain combines TRBV3-1 (or the pseudogene TRBV3-2) with TRBJ2-7; 8 bases fit TRBD2. Per the germline V gene, CDR1 is LGHDT and CDR2 is YNNKEL (reference sequence). CDR3 size: 16 residues. After removal of 4 bases from V and 3 bases from J, the junction contained 11 bases not matched to a gene. CDR3 coding DNA: TGTGCCAGCAGCCGGGGAACCGGCGGGAGGTTCTACGAGCAGTACTTC. This translates into CASSRGTGGRFYEQYF.

As to this clone: This specimen includes other DNA sequences encoding the same CDR3. In DNA form, the CDR3 reads TGTGCCAGCAGCTTAATGAGCGGGGGAAGCTCCTACAATGAGCAGTTCTTC. This gives the protein CASSLMSGGSSYNEQFF. J is TRBJ2-1 and V is TRBV7-3; the match to TRBD2 covers 8 bases. This CDR3 is 17 amino acids long. Trimming cost V 1 base and J 0 bases; bases outside gene matches: 5. In germline, CDR1 is SGHTA, CDR2 FQGTGA.

The chain recombines TRBV19 with TRBJ1-3; TRBD1 aligns across 9 bases. Germline assignment: CDR1 LNHDA and CDR2 SQIVND (reference sequence). CDR3 length: 15 residues. V dropped 7 bases and J dropped 8; count of bases not matched to a gene: 12. CDR3 bases: TGTGCCAGTATTTCAGGACAGGGGAGCCTGGACACCATATATTTT. Its translation is CASISGQGSLDTIYF.

The gene calls are TRBV2 and TRBJ2-5, with a possible D match to TRBD1 (5 bases). Deletions cut 7 bases from V and 2 bases from J, with 20 bases between. The germline V gene has CDR1 SNHLY and CDR2 FYNNEI. The CDR3 runs 16 residues. The DNA for the CDR3 is TGTGCCAGCATTATAGGTCCGGGTCACAGGCAAGAGACCCAGTACTTC. Amino acids: CASIIGPGHRQETQYF.

Remarks on this clone: The same CDR3 also results from other DNA sequences found in this sample. V is TRBV6-5 and J is TRBJ1-5, with D perhaps TRBD1 (6 bases). Germline-derived CDR1 and CDR2 are MNHEY and SVGAGI. The CDR3 has 14 residues. Trimming cost V 2 bases and J 13 bases, with 18 bases left between them. This CDR3 reads CASSYGQRRRPQHF. For the CDR3, the DNA is TGTGCCAGCAGTTACGGACAGAGGAGGAGGCCTCAGCATTTT.

This chain uses TRBV6-5 with TRBJ2-1; 9 bases agree with TRBD2. The CDR3 spans 16 residues. V lost 4 bases to trimming and J lost 6 bases; unmatched junction nucleotides: 10. CDR1 and CDR2 from the germline V gene are MNHEY and SVGAGI. The CDR3 sequence is CASSSPGLAEGNEQFF. The DNA for the CDR3 is TGTGCCAGCAGTTCGCCGGGACTAGCAGAAGGCAATGAGCAGTTCTTC.

The genes are TRBV7-9 and TRBJ2-1; TRBD2 agrees at 11 bases. Germline lookup yields CDR1 SEHNR and CDR2 FQNEAQ (reference sequence). V was clipped by 2 bases and J by 7 bases; unmatched bases: 4. The CDR3 consists of 15 residues. The CDR3 region is CASSLMASGGNEQFF. In DNA, the CDR3 is TGTGCCAGCAGCTTAATGGCTAGCGGGGGGAATGAGCAGTTCTTC.

This clone has only one observation. The chain has TRBV10-3 and TRBJ2-1, with a tentative D call TRBD1 (5 bases). The CDR3 is 13 amino acids. V dropped 2 bases and J dropped 8 bases, with 10 bases sitting between them. Germline V gene data show CDR1 as ENHRY and CDR2 as SYGVKD. As DNA, the CDR3 is TGTGCCATCAGTGAGCTAGGGGTGGATGAGCAGTTCTTC. This translates into CAISELGVDEQFF.

The V call is TRBV9, the J call TRBJ2-3; TRBD2 matches at 14 bases. In germline, CDR1 is SGDLS, CDR2 YYNGEE. V lost 4 bases, J lost 3 bases, and 7 bases stayed unmatched. This CDR3 contains 17 residues. CDR3 nucleotide sequence: TGTGCCAGCAGCCCCGGACTAGCGGGAGGCATTACAGATACGCAGTATTTT. As protein: CASSPGLAGGITDTQYF.